This is a list of T cell receptor beta chains from one sample in a study of read filtering for tumor transcriptome and immune sequencing. TCRdb processed the reads anew with MiXCR; each CDR3 protein has one entry. This sample carries some 62,000 distinct CDR3 sequences, approximately 13% of them seen once, and the ten largest clones take about 42%. Material for sequencing was a population of CD138-negative cells sorted from bone marrow. These receptors all come from a donor aged 40 or over with multiple myeloma. The CDR3 runs from the conserved cysteine through the conserved F or W. Fields, in order: clone size, D gene, V gene, J gene, CDR3 DNA, CDR3 protein. D genes are given only for firm matches. Rows give clone size only sometimes, using once, few, many, or a class for an expanded clone.

abundance: many
d_gene: NA
v_gene: TRBV5-1
j_gene: TRBJ1-1
CDR3nt: TGCGCCAGCAGCTTAGGGCAGCCGGGGAAGACTGAAGCTTTCTTT
CDR3aa: CASSLGQPGKTEAFF

abundance: few
d_gene: NA
v_gene: TRBV5-1
j_gene: TRBJ2-3
CDR3nt: TGCGCCAGCAGCTTGGCCCAGTCCACAGATACGCAGTATTTT
CDR3aa: CASSLAQSTDTQYF

abundance: many
d_gene: TRBD2
v_gene: TRBV11-3
j_gene: TRBJ2-1
CDR3nt: TGTGCCAGCAGCTTACGGGTAGCGGGATCCAATGAGCAGTTCTTC
CDR3aa: CASSLRVAGSNEQFF

abundance: NA
d_gene: NA
v_gene: TRBV6-1
j_gene: TRBJ2-4
CDR3nt: TGTGCCAGCAGTGATCCGGTAGCCAAAAACATTCAGTACTTC
CDR3aa: CASSDPVAKNIQYF

abundance: many
d_gene: TRBD2
v_gene: TRBV11-2
j_gene: TRBJ2-6
CDR3nt: TGTGCCAGCACGGGGGGGCACTCTGGGGCCAACGTCCTGACTTTC
CDR3aa: CASTGGHSGANVLTF

abundance: many
d_gene: NA
v_gene: TRBV5-5
j_gene: TRBJ2-7
CDR3nt: TGTGCCAGCAGCTTTAGACCAGAGGGGTACTACGAGCAGTACTTC
CDR3aa: CASSFRPEGYYEQYF

abundance: many
d_gene: NA
v_gene: TRBV28
j_gene: TRBJ2-7
CDR3nt: TGTGCCACCACGGACCCTGCTTTGGAGCAGTACTTC
CDR3aa: CATTDPALEQYF

abundance: NA
d_gene: NA
v_gene: TRBV9
j_gene: TRBJ2-5
CDR3nt: TGTGCCAGCAGCGAGTGGCAGGGTGTTTTGGAGACCCAGTACTTC
CDR3aa: CASSEWQGVLETQYF

abundance: many
d_gene: TRBD2
v_gene: TRBV25-1
j_gene: TRBJ2-1
CDR3nt: TGTGCCAGCAGTGAACCAGCGGGCGGGGCGGGAGCTTGGAATGAGCAGTTCTTC
CDR3aa: CASSEPAGGAGAWNEQFF

abundance: few
d_gene: NA
v_gene: TRBV9
j_gene: TRBJ1-3
CDR3nt: TGTGCCAGCAGCCCGTGGGACTCTGGCTCTGGAAACACCATATATTTT
CDR3aa: CASSPWDSGSGNTIYF

abundance: many
d_gene: NA
v_gene: TRBV20-1
j_gene: TRBJ1-6
CDR3nt: TGCAGTGCAAGGACAGACTATAATTCACCCCTCCACTTT
CDR3aa: CSARTDYNSPLHF

abundance: NA
d_gene: NA
v_gene: TRBV19
j_gene: TRBJ1-1
CDR3nt: TGTGCCAGTAGGGTCACAGGGAACACTGAAGCTTTCTTT
CDR3aa: CASRVTGNTEAFF

abundance: many
d_gene: NA
v_gene: TRBV7-3
j_gene: TRBJ2-1
CDR3nt: TGTGCCAGCAGCCTTCAAGGGGGGATTTACAATGAGCAGTTCTTC
CDR3aa: CASSLQGGIYNEQFF

abundance: NA
d_gene: NA
v_gene: TRBV20-1
j_gene: TRBJ1-1
CDR3nt: TGCAGTGCGTTTTCCCAGGGGAACACTGAAGCTTTCTTT
CDR3aa: CSAFSQGNTEAFF

abundance: many
d_gene: TRBD2
v_gene: TRBV12-3/TRBV12-4
j_gene: TRBJ2-5
CDR3nt: TGTGCCAGCAGTTTCGGAGGACTAGCGGGAGGAGAGACCCAGTACTTC
CDR3aa: CASSFGGLAGGETQYF

abundance: NA
d_gene: NA
v_gene: TRBV10-3
j_gene: TRBJ2-6
CDR3nt: TGTGCCATCAGTGGGGGTCTCTCTGGGGCCAACGCCCTGACTTTC
CDR3aa: CAISGGLSGANALTF

abundance: few
d_gene: TRBD2
v_gene: TRBV4-2
j_gene: TRBJ2-1
CDR3nt: TGTGCCAGCAGCGGAGGTGGCGGGAGTGGCTACAATGAGCAGTTCTTC
CDR3aa: CASSGGGGSGYNEQFF

abundance: few
d_gene: NA
v_gene: TRBV28
j_gene: TRBJ1-2
CDR3nt: TGTGCCAGCAGTTTATCTGGGACAAATGGCTACACCTTC
CDR3aa: CASSLSGTNGYTF

abundance: NA
d_gene: NA
v_gene: TRBV7-8
j_gene: TRBJ1-1
CDR3nt: TGTGCCAGCAGCTTGGATGCTAACACTGAAGCTTTCTTT
CDR3aa: CASSLDANTEAFF

abundance: few
d_gene: NA
v_gene: TRBV7-2
j_gene: TRBJ2-3
CDR3nt: TGTGCCAGCAGCCCCGCCTGGGGAGATACGCAGTATTTT
CDR3aa: CASSPAWGDTQYF

abundance: few
d_gene: TRBD2
v_gene: TRBV20-1
j_gene: TRBJ2-5
CDR3nt: TGCAGTGCTAGATCGGGAGGGAGCTCGGAGACCCAGTACTTC
CDR3aa: CSARSGGSSETQYF

abundance: many
d_gene: TRBD1
v_gene: TRBV20-1
j_gene: TRBJ2-7
CDR3nt: TGCAGTGCTAGAGCCCGGGACAGATCCTACGAGCAGTACTTC
CDR3aa: CSARARDRSYEQYF

abundance: many
d_gene: TRBD1
v_gene: TRBV10-2
j_gene: TRBJ1-1
CDR3nt: TGCGCCAGCAACGACAGGGGCACTGAAGCTTTCTTT
CDR3aa: CASNDRGTEAFF

abundance: many
d_gene: NA
v_gene: TRBV12-3/TRBV12-4
j_gene: TRBJ2-1
CDR3nt: TGTGCCAGCAGTTTATTGGGGGGTAGAGGGGATGAGCAGTTCTTC
CDR3aa: CASSLLGGRGDEQFF

abundance: once
d_gene: NA
v_gene: TRBV6-1
j_gene: TRBJ1-1
CDR3nt: TGTGCCAGCAAGTCCTCGGGGAACACTGAAGCTTTCTTT
CDR3aa: CASKSSGNTEAFF

abundance: many
d_gene: TRBD1
v_gene: TRBV5-1
j_gene: TRBJ1-1
CDR3nt: TGCGCCAGCAGAGGAGGACAGGCGAACACTGAAGCTTTCTTT
CDR3aa: CASRGGQANTEAFF

abundance: NA
d_gene: NA
v_gene: TRBV12-3/TRBV12-4
j_gene: TRBJ1-4
CDR3nt: TGTGCCAGCCAACCGGGGGGGGCGGTAGGGGAAAAACTGTTTTTT
CDR3aa: CASQPGGAVGEKLFF

abundance: NA
d_gene: NA
v_gene: TRBV20-1
j_gene: TRBJ2-1
CDR3nt: TGCAGCGATAGGGGGCGGGAGTATGAGCAGTTCTTC
CDR3aa: CSDRGREYEQFF

abundance: many
d_gene: TRBD2
v_gene: TRBV28
j_gene: TRBJ2-1
CDR3nt: TGTGCCAGCAGTTCCCTTGACCCAGCGGGAGGATTGAACGTCAATGAGCAGTTCTTC
CDR3aa: CASSSLDPAGGLNVNEQFF

abundance: many
d_gene: NA
v_gene: TRBV29-1
j_gene: TRBJ1-1
CDR3nt: TGCAGCGTTTCCACCTGGGGATCAAACACTGAAGCTTTCTTT
CDR3aa: CSVSTWGSNTEAFF

abundance: few
d_gene: NA
v_gene: TRBV7-9
j_gene: TRBJ1-1
CDR3nt: TGTGCCAGCAGCCTTAGCGCGCCTAAGAACACTGAAGCTTTCTTT
CDR3aa: CASSLSAPKNTEAFF

abundance: many
d_gene: NA
v_gene: TRBV20-1
j_gene: TRBJ1-1
CDR3nt: TGCAGTGCTAGGGCAGGGAGGGGCACTGAAGCTTTCTTT
CDR3aa: CSARAGRGTEAFF

abundance: NA
d_gene: NA
v_gene: TRBV14
j_gene: TRBJ1-1
CDR3nt: TGTGCCAGCAGCCTAAATAGAGCCACTGATGCTTTCTTT
CDR3aa: CASSLNRATDAFF

abundance: many
d_gene: NA
v_gene: TRBV20-1
j_gene: TRBJ2-1
CDR3nt: TGCAGTGCTAGAGATCTCGACTGGGACAATGAGCAGTTCTTC
CDR3aa: CSARDLDWDNEQFF

abundance: many
d_gene: TRBD1
v_gene: TRBV29-1
j_gene: TRBJ2-7
CDR3nt: TGCAGCGTTGGAGGACAGGCCCTAGAGCAGTACTTC
CDR3aa: CSVGGQALEQYF

abundance: NA
d_gene: NA
v_gene: TRBV7-9
j_gene: TRBJ2-5
CDR3nt: TGTGCCAGCAGCTTAGATGGGCGGCAAGAGACCCGGTACTTC
CDR3aa: CASSLDGRQETRYF

abundance: many
d_gene: TRBD1
v_gene: TRBV7-2
j_gene: TRBJ1-3
CDR3nt: TGTGCCAGCAGCTTCGACAGGGCGATCTCTGGAAACACCATATATTTT
CDR3aa: CASSFDRAISGNTIYF

abundance: many
d_gene: NA
v_gene: TRBV5-1
j_gene: TRBJ2-7
CDR3nt: TGCGCCAGCAGCAGTCGGGACTTCTCCTACGAGCAGTACTTC
CDR3aa: CASSSRDFSYEQYF

abundance: many
d_gene: NA
v_gene: TRBV20-1
j_gene: TRBJ2-7
CDR3nt: TGCAGTGCTAGAGAAGGGTACGAGCAGTACTTC
CDR3aa: CSAREGYEQYF

abundance: many
d_gene: NA
v_gene: TRBV29-1
j_gene: TRBJ1-1
CDR3nt: TGCAGCGTTGAGGGGCAGATGAACACTGAAGCTTTCTTT
CDR3aa: CSVEGQMNTEAFF

abundance: many
d_gene: NA
v_gene: TRBV7-2
j_gene: TRBJ2-6
CDR3nt: TGTGCCAGCAGCCGCCCACAGGGAGCCCAGGGCTGGGCCAACGTCCTGACTTTC
CDR3aa: CASSRPQGAQGWANVLTF

abundance: NA
d_gene: TRBD1
v_gene: TRBV20-1
j_gene: TRBJ1-6
CDR3nt: TGCAGTGCTCCGGGACAGGGGCTTTATAATTCACCCCTCCACTTT
CDR3aa: CSAPGQGLYNSPLHF